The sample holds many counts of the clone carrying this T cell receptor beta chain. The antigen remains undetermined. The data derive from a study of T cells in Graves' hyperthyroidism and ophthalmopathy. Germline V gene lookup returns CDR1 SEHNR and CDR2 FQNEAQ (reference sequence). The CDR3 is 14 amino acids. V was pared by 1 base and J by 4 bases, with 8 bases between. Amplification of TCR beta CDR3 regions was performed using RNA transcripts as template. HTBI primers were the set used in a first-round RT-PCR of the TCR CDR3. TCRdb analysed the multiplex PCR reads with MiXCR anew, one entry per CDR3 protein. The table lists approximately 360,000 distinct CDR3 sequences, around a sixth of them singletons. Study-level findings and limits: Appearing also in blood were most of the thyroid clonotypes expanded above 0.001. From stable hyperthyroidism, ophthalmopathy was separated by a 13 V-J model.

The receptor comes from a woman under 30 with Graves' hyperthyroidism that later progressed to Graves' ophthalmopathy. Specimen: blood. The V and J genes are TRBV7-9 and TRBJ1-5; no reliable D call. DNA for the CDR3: TGTGCCAGCAGCTTAGAAACCACGAATCAGCCCCAGCATTTT. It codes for CASSLETTNQPQHF.